The 25 T cell receptor beta chains given below trace back to one sample, sequenced in a study of blood T cell repertoires in COVID-19. Here immunoSEQ multiplex PCR was the method, and the copy in TCRdb shows in-frame clones only, minus some. The repertoire includes roughly 200,000 clones, 94% of them detected once, and 0.76% sits in the top ten. The specimen was peripheral blood. The origin of the receptors is a man between 25 and 39 years old with COVID-19, enrolled during active disease.

V and J are TRBV2 and TRBJ1-6; a weak D match, TRBD1 (6 bases). The germline V gene has CDR1 SNHLY and CDR2 FYNNEI. V lost 6 bases and J 7 bases, leaving 13 bases between the germline ends. The CDR3 totals 14 residues. The CDR3 loop reads CASSGQPSNSPLHF. The CDR3 DNA reads TGTGCCAGCAGCGGACAGCCCTCAAATTCACCCCTCCACTTT.

The CDR3 coding sequence is TGTGCCAGCAGTCCCCCACCCCGGACTCAGAACTATGGCTACACCTTC. Translating it yields CASSPPPRTQNYGYTF. The chain has TRBV27 and TRBJ1-2; D remains ambiguous. The germline V gene has CDR1 MNHEY and CDR2 SMNVEV (reference sequence). The CDR3 length is 16 residues. Trimming shortened V by 5 bases and J by 2 bases, and 18 bases separated the two germline ends.

The CDR3 loop is CASSFDRGTEAFF. The CDR3 nucleotides read TGCGCCAGCAGCTTTGACAGGGGAACTGAAGCTTTCTTT. The rearrangement joins TRBV5-1 to TRBJ1-1, with 8 positions matching TRBD1. The V gene end was trimmed by 2 bases and the J gene end by 5 bases; junction bases not matched to a gene: 2. Germline lookup yields CDR1 SGHRS and CDR2 YFSETQ. The CDR3 totals 13 residues.

The chain uses TRBV27 and TRBJ1-5; D gene ambiguous. Per germline, CDR1 MNHEY and CDR2 SMNVEV (reference sequence). The CDR3 contains 14 residues. The V end lost 8 bases, the J end lost 0 bases, and 11 bases lay between the germline ends. DNA of the CDR3: TGTGCCAGCGGCCCCCAGGATAGCAATCAGCCCCAGCATTTT. Its protein product is CASGPQDSNQPQHF.

The chain couples TRBV2 to TRBJ1-5; D is possibly TRBD1 (5 bases). The CDR3 sequence is 14 residues long. V was cut by 3 bases and J by 6 bases, with 12 bases left in between. Germline CDR1 reads SNHLY; CDR2 reads FYNNEI. In DNA form, the CDR3 reads TGTGCCAGCAGTGAGAACTTGGGGGGTCAGCCCCAGCATTTT. It translates to CASSENLGGQPQHF.

Only a few counts were recorded for this clone. The chain employs TRBV7-9 and TRBJ2-7; 8 nucleotides match TRBD1. The CDR3 consists of 15 residues. Germline CDR1 SEHNR, CDR2 FQNEAQ (reference sequence). V gave up 2 bases and J gave up 6 bases; unmatched junction bases: 9. This chain's CDR3 is CASSLPQGAGGEQYF. The CDR3 nucleotides are TGTGCCAGCAGCTTACCGCAGGGGGCCGGAGGCGAGCAGTACTTC. Filled out from reference TRBV7-9 and TRBJ2-7, the complete variable domain reads DTGVSQNPRHKITKRGQNVTFRCDPISEHNRLYWYRQTLGQGPEFLTYFQNEAQLEKSRLLSDRFSAERPKGSFSTLEIQRTEQGDSAMYLCASSLPQGAGGEQYFGPGTRLTVT.

J is TRBJ1-4 and V is TRBV7-9; no clear D gene. Germline V gives CDR1 SEHNR, CDR2 FQNEAQ (reference sequence). The CDR3 spans 16 residues. Trimming cost V 1 base and J 8 bases, with 17 bases left between them. The CDR3 DNA reads as TGTGCCAGCAGCTTAGGAGGGCGCGACGGTGGAGAAAAACTGTTTTTT. This sequence encodes CASSLGGRDGGEKLFF. Combining the CDR3 with reference TRBV7-9 and TRBJ1-4 gives the whole variable domain DTGVSQNPRHKITKRGQNVTFRCDPISEHNRLYWYRQTLGQGPEFLTYFQNEAQLEKSRLLSDRFSAERPKGSFSTLEIQRTEQGDSAMYLCASSLGGRDGGEKLFFGSGTQLSVL.

The chain combines TRBV15 with TRBJ1-5; 8 positions match TRBD1. The trim removed 1 base at V and 4 bases at J, leaving 3 bases unmatched. CDR3 length equals 15 residues. Germline assignment: CDR1 LNHNV and CDR2 YYDKDF (reference sequence). The DNA for the CDR3 is TGTGCCACCAGCAGAGCGACAGGGGTAAATCAGCCCCAGCATTTT. Its protein is CATSRATGVNQPQHF.

This sequence joins TRBV5-4 and TRBJ2-3, with D unclear. Trimming removed 4 bases from V and 0 bases from J, with 15 bases in between. Germline CDR1 is SGHNT and CDR2 is YYREEE (reference sequence). The CDR3 totals 16 residues. CDR3 sequence: CASSPSADYSTDTQYF. The CDR3 bases are TGTGCCAGCAGCCCCTCGGCGGATTATAGCACAGATACGCAGTATTTT.

The V call is TRBV24-1, the J call TRBJ1-5, with TRBD1 as a possible D gene (6 bases). Germline V gene data show CDR1 as KGHDR and CDR2 as SFDVKD. The V end lost 5 bases, the J end lost 3 bases, and 10 bases lay between the germline ends. The length of the CDR3 is 14 residues. CDR3: CATSVQGPNQPQHF. The CDR3 DNA is TGTGCCACCAGTGTTCAGGGGCCCAATCAGCCCCAGCATTTT.

With respect to this clone: The sample carries other DNA sequences with the same CDR3. The rearrangement joins TRBV11-2 to TRBJ1-1, with TRBD1 matching 7 bases. With 5 bases clipped from V and 3 bases from J, the junction kept 3 bases outside the gene matches. CDR3 size: 13 residues. CDR1 is SGHAT, CDR2 FQNNGV, per germline. The CDR3 loop reads CASSRQGDTEAFF. CDR3 nucleotides: TGTGCCAGCAGCCGACAGGGCGACACTGAAGCTTTCTTT.

CDR3 nucleotide sequence: TGTGCCATCAGTGAGGGCCCGGGTTCCTCCTACAATGAGCAGTTCTTC. It specifies CAISEGPGSSYNEQFF. The chain combines TRBV10-3 with TRBJ2-1; D is uncertain. This CDR3 spans 16 amino acids. Deletions cut 2 bases from V and 0 bases from J, with 11 bases between. CDR1 ENHRY and CDR2 SYGVKD come from the germline V gene.

This chain connects TRBV2 to TRBJ2-2; no definite D call. The V end was cut by 1 base, the J end by 4 bases, with 10 bases between. The germline V gene encodes CDR1 SNHLY and CDR2 FYNNEI. This CDR3 has 15 residues. CDR3: CASSEVVGATGELFF. The CDR3 DNA is TGTGCCAGCAGTGAAGTCGTGGGCGCCACCGGGGAGCTGTTTTTT.

The chain uses TRBV7-6 and TRBJ2-7, with D possibly TRBD2 on 7 matching bases. This CDR3 region has 16 residues. Trimming took off 0 bases at V and 0 bases at J, with 12 bases between the two ends. The germline CDR1 and CDR2 sequences are SGHVS and FNYEAQ. This CDR3 reads CASSLAGGGASYEQYF. CDR3 in DNA: TGTGCCAGCAGCTTAGCGGGAGGGGGGGCCTCCTACGAGCAGTACTTC.

This chain joins TRBV11-2 and TRBJ1-6; 8 bases agree with TRBD1. Germline loops: CDR1 SGHAT, CDR2 FQNNGV. V lost 1 base, J lost 9 bases, and 2 bases stayed unmatched. The CDR3 runs 14 residues. The CDR3 nucleotides are TGTGCCAGCAGCTTAGCAGGGGGCGGTTCACCCCTCCACTTT. Translation gives CASSLAGGGSPLHF. Full variable domain (outside the CDR3, taken from reference TRBV11-2 and TRBJ1-6): EAGVAQSPRYKIIEKRQSVAFWCNPISGHATLYWYQQILGQGPKLLIQFQNNGVVDDSQLPKDRFSAERLKGVDSTLKIQPAKLEDSAVYLCASSLAGGGSPLHFGNGTRLTVT.

This chain connects TRBV7-7 to TRBJ2-3; 11 bases align to TRBD1. CDR1 is SSHAT, CDR2 FNYEAQ, per germline (reference sequence). This CDR3 is built from 18 residues. V shed 5 bases and J 4 bases; nucleotides not matched to a gene: 14. Written as DNA, the CDR3 is TGTGCCAGCAGCCCATTCCCTAAGGGACAGGGGGATTCAGATACGCAGTATTTT. It yields the protein CASSPFPKGQGDSDTQYF.

This chain's CDR3 is CASSRPGQGNSPLHF. CDR3 nucleotides: TGTGCCAGTAGTCGACCGGGACAGGGTAATTCACCCCTCCACTTT. The chain joins TRBV19 to TRBJ1-6, with 9 nucleotides matching TRBD1. J gave up 6 bases and V 5 bases, and 5 bases lay outside the gene matches. The CDR3 is made up of 15 amino acids. CDR1 and CDR2 from the germline V gene are LNHDA and SQIVND (reference sequence).

The chain has TRBV4-1 and TRBJ2-1; 14 nucleotides align to TRBD2. The germline gives CDR1 MGHRA, CDR2 YSYEKL. The CDR3 consists of 16 residues. The trim removed 3 bases at V and 9 bases at J, leaving 7 bases unmatched. CDR3 in DNA: TGCGCCAGCAGCCAGGAGACTAGCGGGGGGGCTGGTGAGCAGTTCTTC. The encoded protein is CASSQETSGGAGEQFF.

In DNA, the CDR3 is TGTGCCTGGAATTTTGGAGGCCCGAACACTGAAGCTTTCTTT. It codes for CAWNFGGPNTEAFF. This chain uses TRBV30 with TRBJ1-1, with D unresolved. The CDR3 totals 14 residues. Germline CDR1 GTSNPN, CDR2 SVGIG (reference sequence). V dropped 4 bases and J dropped 1 base, with 13 bases sitting between them.

V usage is TRBV6-2 or TRBV6-3 and J usage is TRBJ2-7; D is possibly TRBD1 (6 bases). This CDR3 is 17 amino acids long. Germline CDR1 MNHEY, CDR2 SVGEGT. V lost 0 bases to trimming and J lost 0 bases, with 15 bases between them. This CDR3 is CASSYSSTGPRSYEQYF. In DNA, the CDR3 is TGTGCCAGCAGTTACTCGTCAACAGGGCCTCGCTCCTACGAGCAGTACTTC.

This chain uses TRBV4-1 with TRBJ2-1, with a possible D match to TRBD1 (6 bases). CDR1 and CDR2 from the germline V gene are MGHRA and YSYEKL. CDR3 length: 16 amino acids. Trimming took 0 bases from V and 15 from J, leaving 24 bases between them. Here the CDR3 reads CASSQEKATGRSVGFF. Here the CDR3 DNA reads TGCGCCAGCAGCCAAGAGAAGGCGACAGGACGATCGGTGGGGTTCTTC.

The chain employs TRBV5-5 and TRBJ1-6; the D gene is possibly TRBD1 (5 bases). V shed 0 bases and J shed 5 bases, with 6 bases lying between them. CDR1 SGHKS and CDR2 YYEKEE come from the germline V gene (reference sequence). This CDR3 contains 14 residues. CDR3 sequence (DNA): TGTGCCAGCAGCTTGGGACAGAATAATTCACCCCTCCACTTT. Amino acids: CASSLGQNNSPLHF.

This sequence joins TRBV5-4 and TRBJ1-6, with 9 bases identical to TRBD1. Germline values: CDR1 SGHNT, CDR2 YYREEE (reference sequence). The CDR3 is 13 residues long. The ends lost 9 bases at V and 9 bases at J; junction bases unmatched: 7. As DNA, the CDR3 is TGTGCCACCCGGGACAGGGTCGGTTCACCCCTCCACTTT. Amino acid sequence: CATRDRVGSPLHF. Complete variable domain (other parts from reference TRBV5-4 and TRBJ1-6): ETGVTQSPTHLIKTRGQQVTLRCSSQSGHNTVSWYQQALGQGPQFIFQYYREEENGRGNFPPRFSGLQFPNYSSELNVNALELDDSALYLCATRDRVGSPLHFGNGTRLTVT.

The chain has TRBV30 and TRBJ1-5; TRBD1 is a possible D gene (5 bases). From germline, CDR1 is GTSNPN and CDR2 SVGIG (reference sequence). The CDR3 sequence is 13 residues long. Trimming cost V 0 bases and J 5 bases, with 8 bases left between them. DNA of the CDR3: TGTGCCTGGAGTGTAAAGGGGTATCAGCCCCAGCATTTT. This encodes CAWSVKGYQPQHF.

The CDR3 reads CASSPLSGGFYEQYF. CDR3 sequence (DNA): TGTGCCAGCAGCCCATTGAGCGGGGGGTTTTACGAGCAGTACTTC. The chain employs TRBV6-5 and TRBJ2-7, with 9 positions matching TRBD2. Germline V lookup: CDR1 MNHEY, CDR2 SVGAGI. This CDR3 is 15 amino acids long. V was pared by 6 bases and J by 4 bases, with 10 bases of the junction left unmatched.